These T cell receptor beta chains were read from a single sample in a study of PD-1 blockade in classical Hodgkin lymphoma. Here immunoSEQ multiplex PCR was the method, and the copy in TCRdb shows in-frame clones only, minus some. The sample consists of more than 90,000 clones, around 80% of them appearing once. This sample comprised peripheral blood mononuclear cells (PBMCs), obtained before the fourth cycle of nivolumab. These receptors were collected from a human donor with classical Hodgkin lymphoma. Each CDR3 is given with its conserved first and last residue. A D gene is named only where the DNA matches it firmly. A clone size is listed for some rows: how often the clone was seen (once, few, many), or a class if it is expanded.

V gene	D gene	clone size	J gene	CDR3 protein	CDR3 DNA
TRBV4-2	TRBD2	.	TRBJ2-3	CASSHPGGDTQYF	TGTGCCAGCAGCCACCCGGGAGGAGATACGCAGTATTTT
TRBV29-1	.	few	TRBJ1-5	CSVGGGIHQPQHF	TGCAGCGTTGGTGGGGGGATTCATCAGCCCCAGCATTTT
TRBV29-1	.	.	TRBJ2-1	CSVEEATPGSYNEQFF	TGCAGCGTTGAAGAGGCCACCCCCGGATCCTACAATGAGCAGTTCTTC
TRBV18	TRBD2	once	TRBJ2-5	CASSPTPGLADQETQYF	TGTGCCAGCTCACCGACCCCGGGACTAGCGGACCAAGAGACCCAGTACTTC
TRBV7-3	TRBD2	.	TRBJ2-7	CASSLIAGVGQGTYEQYF	TGTGCCAGCAGCTTAATTGCGGGAGTTGGCCAAGGGACCTACGAGCAGTACTTC
TRBV6-6	.	.	TRBJ1-1	CASSYLMMNTEAFF	TGTGCCAGCAGTTACCTGATGATGAACACTGAAGCTTTCTTT
TRBV28	.	.	TRBJ1-1	CASSLGRVKAFF	TGTGCCAGCAGTTTAGGAAGGGTTAAAGCTTTCTTT
TRBV19	TRBD1	.	TRBJ1-2	CASSPGQGANANYGYTF	TGTGCCAGTAGTCCGGGACAGGGGGCGAACGCTAACTATGGCTACACCTTC
TRBV6-6	.	.	TRBJ2-3	CASSSRQVADTQYF	TGTGCCAGCAGTTCCCGACAGGTAGCAGATACGCAGTATTTT
TRBV7-9	.	.	TRBJ1-4	CASSLASGGGEKLFF	TGTGCCAGCAGCTTAGCGTCCGGGGGTGGTGAAAAACTGTTTTTT
TRBV6-1	.	few	TRBJ2-3	CASSVFLRPEASTDTQYF	TGTGCCAGCAGTGTGTTTCTACGGCCGGAAGCTAGCACAGATACGCAGTATTTT
TRBV5-1	.	.	TRBJ2-7	CASSPTVPGGHYEQYF	TGCGCCAGCAGCCCGACAGTCCCGGGGGGCCACTACGAGCAGTACTTC
TRBV5-1	.	.	TRBJ2-5	CASSLSWQTQYF	TGCGCCAGCAGCTTGAGCTGGCAGACCCAGTACTTC
TRBV5-6	.	.	TRBJ1-2	CASSPDRNYGYTF	TGTGCCAGCAGCCCTGACAGGAATTATGGCTACACCTTC
TRBV29-1	.	.	TRBJ2-3	CSVEYPADTQYF	TGCAGCGTTGAGTACCCGGCAGATACGCAGTATTTT
TRBV27	.	.	TRBJ2-7	CASGFRDGSYEQYF	TGTGCCAGCGGCTTCCGGGACGGTTCCTACGAGCAGTACTTC
TRBV6-5	.	.	TRBJ1-1	CASSFHTGLEAFF	TGTGCCAGCAGTTTTCATACAGGGCTTGAAGCTTTCTTT
TRBV19	.	.	TRBJ2-7	CASSPGQFSYEQYF	TGTGCCAGTAGTCCCGGACAATTCTCCTACGAGCAGTACTTC
TRBV7-9	TRBD2	.	TRBJ2-3	CASSPPSGGTDTQYF	TGTGCCAGCAGCCCACCTAGCGGGGGCACAGATACGCAGTATTTT
TRBV5-1	.	.	TRBJ2-7	CASSLGGTSPYEQYF	TGCGCCAGCAGCTTGGGGGGGACATCCCCCTACGAGCAGTACTTC
TRBV19	.	.	TRBJ1-1	CASSKTVDPKNTEAFF	TGTGCCAGTAGTAAAACCGTAGACCCGAAGAACACTGAAGCTTTCTTT
TRBV10-3	.	.	TRBJ2-1	CAISESPMRASYNEQFF	TGTGCCATCAGTGAGTCCCCTATGAGGGCCTCCTACAATGAGCAGTTCTTC
TRBV4-1	.	.	TRBJ1-2	CASSQDLMDGYYGYTF	TGCGCCAGCAGCCAAGATTTGATGGACGGATACTATGGCTACACCTTC
TRBV5-6	.	.	TRBJ2-1	CASSLAAGALSYNEQFF	TGTGCCAGCAGCTTGGCCGCGGGGGCATTATCCTACAATGAGCAGTTCTTC
TRBV7-2	TRBD1	.	TRBJ1-2	CASSSQGANYGYTF	TGTGCCAGCAGCTCACAGGGGGCGAACTATGGCTACACCTTC
TRBV15	TRBD1	once	TRBJ2-7	CATGRDRGYEQYF	TGTGCCACCGGTCGGGACAGGGGTTACGAGCAGTACTTC
TRBV19	.	few	TRBJ1-2	CASSIGQLYGYTF	TGTGCCAGTAGTATTGGGCAGCTCTATGGCTACACCTTC
TRBV6-5	.	.	TRBJ1-3	CASSYILNGPGNTIYF	TGTGCCAGCAGTTACATTTTGAACGGTCCTGGAAACACCATATATTTT
TRBV6-5	.	.	TRBJ2-5	CASRTTGDLQETQYF	TGTGCCAGCAGAACGACGGGAGACCTCCAAGAGACCCAGTACTTC
TRBV20-1	TRBD1	.	TRBJ1-2	CSARETGVHF	TGCAGTGCTAGAGAAACAGGGGTCCACTTC
TRBV11-2	TRBD2	.	TRBJ2-7	CASSAGLAGRLEQYF	TGTGCCAGCAGCGCCGGACTAGCGGGGCGGCTCGAGCAGTACTTC
TRBV5-6	.	.	TRBJ2-5	CASSLYRENQETQYF	TGTGCCAGCAGCCTCTACCGGGAGAACCAAGAGACCCAGTACTTC
TRBV5-1	TRBD1	.	TRBJ1-3	CASSWGGQGQGNTIYF	TGCGCCAGCAGCTGGGGCGGACAGGGGCAAGGAAACACCATATATTTT
TRBV4-2	TRBD1	few	TRBJ1-5	CASSHTGAGDNQPQHF	TGTGCCAGCAGCCATACAGGGGCAGGAGACAATCAGCCCCAGCATTTT
TRBV25-1	TRBD1	.	TRBJ1-2	CASSAWAAGQTNYGYTF	TGTGCCAGCAGTGCATGGGCGGCGGGACAGACTAACTATGGCTACACCTTC
TRBV27	.	.	TRBJ1-2	CASSSSSRGWSYGYTF	TGTGCCAGCAGTAGCAGTTCCAGGGGTTGGAGCTATGGCTACACCTTC
TRBV5-4	.	.	TRBJ2-7	CASSLKWEQYF	TGTGCCAGCAGCTTGAAATGGGAGCAGTACTTC
TRBV5-6	TRBD1	few	TRBJ1-5	CASSLWDRFLQPQHF	TGTGCCAGCAGCTTGTGGGACAGATTCCTACAGCCCCAGCATTTT
TRBV11-2	TRBD2	.	TRBJ2-5	CASRRLAGGRGETQYF	TGTGCCAGCAGAAGACTAGCGGGAGGGAGAGGAGAGACCCAGTACTTC
TRBV27	TRBD1	.	TRBJ2-1	CASTLRGSYNEQFF	TGTGCCAGCACCCTCAGGGGGTCCTACAATGAGCAGTTCTTC
TRBV11-2	.	.	TRBJ1-5	CASSPRPDSHSNQPQHF	TGTGCCAGCAGCCCCCGTCCGGACAGCCATAGCAATCAGCCCCAGCATTTT
TRBV5-1	.	.	TRBJ1-4	CASSLESGGYGEKLFF	TGCGCCAGCAGCTTGGAGAGTGGGGGTTATGGAGAAAAACTGTTTTTT
TRBV6-4	.	.	TRBJ1-2	CASSSDSSYGYTF	TGTGCCAGCAGTTCCGACAGCAGCTATGGCTACACCTTC